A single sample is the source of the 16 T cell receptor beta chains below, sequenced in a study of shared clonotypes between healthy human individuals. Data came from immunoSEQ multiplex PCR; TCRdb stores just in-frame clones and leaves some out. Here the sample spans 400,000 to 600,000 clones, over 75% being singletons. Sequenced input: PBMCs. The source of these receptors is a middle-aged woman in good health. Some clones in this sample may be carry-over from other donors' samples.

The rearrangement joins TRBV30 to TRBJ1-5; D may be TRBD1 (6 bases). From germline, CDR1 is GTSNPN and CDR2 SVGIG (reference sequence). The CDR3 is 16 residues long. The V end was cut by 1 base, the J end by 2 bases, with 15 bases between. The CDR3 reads CAWSAGRGLGNQPQHF. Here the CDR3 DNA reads TGTGCCTGGAGTGCGGGGCGGGGGCTCGGCAATCAGCCCCAGCATTTT.

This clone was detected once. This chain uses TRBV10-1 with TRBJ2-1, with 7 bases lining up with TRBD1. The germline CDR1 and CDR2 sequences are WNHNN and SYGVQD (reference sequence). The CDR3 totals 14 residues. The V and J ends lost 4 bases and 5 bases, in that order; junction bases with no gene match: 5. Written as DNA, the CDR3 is TGCGCCAGCAGTGCCCGGACAGGTAACAATGAGCAGTTCTTC. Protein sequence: CASSARTGNNEQFF.

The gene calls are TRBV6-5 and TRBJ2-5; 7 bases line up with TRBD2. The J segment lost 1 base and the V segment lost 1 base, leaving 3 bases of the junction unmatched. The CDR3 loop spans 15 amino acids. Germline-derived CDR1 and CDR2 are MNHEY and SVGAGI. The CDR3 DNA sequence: TGTGCCAGCAGTTACTTAGGGACTACCCAAGAGACCCAGTACTTC. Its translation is CASSYLGTTQETQYF.

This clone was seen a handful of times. CDR3 sequence reads: CASSNGQGDEQFF. The CDR3 DNA reads TGCGCCAGCAGCAACGGACAGGGCGATGAGCAGTTCTTC. The rearrangement joins TRBV5-1 to TRBJ2-1, with 8 positions matching TRBD1. After removal of 4 bases from V and 8 bases from J, the junction contained 5 bases not matched to a gene. Germline loops: CDR1 SGHRS, CDR2 YFSETQ. This CDR3 has 13 residues.

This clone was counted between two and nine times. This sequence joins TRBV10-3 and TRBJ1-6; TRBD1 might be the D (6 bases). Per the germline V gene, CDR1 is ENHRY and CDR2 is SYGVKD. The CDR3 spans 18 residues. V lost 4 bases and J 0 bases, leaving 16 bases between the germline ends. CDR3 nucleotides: TGTGCCATCAGTGTTCTAAGACAGGCCAGCTCCTATAATTCACCCCTCCACTTT. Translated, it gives CAISVLRQASSYNSPLHF.

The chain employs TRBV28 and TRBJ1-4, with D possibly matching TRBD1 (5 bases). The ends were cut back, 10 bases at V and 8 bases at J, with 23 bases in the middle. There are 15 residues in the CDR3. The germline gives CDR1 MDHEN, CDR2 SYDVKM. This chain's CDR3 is CATLPPGGGHEKLFF. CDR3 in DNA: TGTGCCACCCTCCCCCCCGGGGGGGGTCACGAAAAACTGTTTTTT.

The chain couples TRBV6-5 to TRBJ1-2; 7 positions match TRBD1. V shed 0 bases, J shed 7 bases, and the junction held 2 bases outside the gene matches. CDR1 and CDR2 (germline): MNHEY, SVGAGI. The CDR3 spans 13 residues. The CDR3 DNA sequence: TGTGCCAGCAGTTACTCAGCAGGGGGTGGCTACACCTTC. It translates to CASSYSAGGGYTF.

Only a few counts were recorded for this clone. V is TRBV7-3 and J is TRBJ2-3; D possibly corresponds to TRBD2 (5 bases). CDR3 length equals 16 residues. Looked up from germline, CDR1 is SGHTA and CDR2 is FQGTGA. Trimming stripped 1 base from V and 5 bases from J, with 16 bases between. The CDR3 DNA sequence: TGTGCCAGCAGCTTAATTGGCAGAACCCGGGGAGATACGCAGTATTTT. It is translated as CASSLIGRTRGDTQYF.

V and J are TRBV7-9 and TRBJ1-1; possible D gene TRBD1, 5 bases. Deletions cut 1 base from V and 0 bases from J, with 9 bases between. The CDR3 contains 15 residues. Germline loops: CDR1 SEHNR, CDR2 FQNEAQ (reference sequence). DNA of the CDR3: TGTGCCAGCAGCTTAGAAAGGGGCCTGAACACTGAAGCTTTCTTT. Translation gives CASSLERGLNTEAFF.

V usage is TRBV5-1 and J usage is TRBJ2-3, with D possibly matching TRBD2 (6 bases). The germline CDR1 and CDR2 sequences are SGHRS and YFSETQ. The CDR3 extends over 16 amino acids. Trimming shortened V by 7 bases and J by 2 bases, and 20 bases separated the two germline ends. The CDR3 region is CASSLEPGTPTDTQYF. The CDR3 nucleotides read TGCGCCAGCTCCCTCGAACCCGGGACTCCCACAGATACGCAGTATTTT. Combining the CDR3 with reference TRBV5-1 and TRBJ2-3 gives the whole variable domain KAGVTQTPRYLIKTRGQQVTLSCSPISGHRSVSWYQQTPGQGLQFLFEYFSETQRNKGNFPGRFSGRQFSNSRSEMNVSTLELGDSALYLCASSLEPGTPTDTQYFGPGTRLTVL.

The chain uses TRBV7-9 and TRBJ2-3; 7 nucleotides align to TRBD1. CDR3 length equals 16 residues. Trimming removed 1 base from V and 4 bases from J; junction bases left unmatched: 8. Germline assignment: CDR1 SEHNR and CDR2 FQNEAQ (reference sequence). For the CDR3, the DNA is TGTGCCAGCAGCTTAGAGATAGGGGGCGGATCAGATACGCAGTATTTT. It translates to CASSLEIGGGSDTQYF.

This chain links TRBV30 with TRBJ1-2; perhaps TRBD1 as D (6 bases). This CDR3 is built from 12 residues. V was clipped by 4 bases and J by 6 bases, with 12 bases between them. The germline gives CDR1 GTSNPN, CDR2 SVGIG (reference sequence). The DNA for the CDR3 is TGTGCCTGGACTCACAGGGTCCATGGCTACACCTTC. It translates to CAWTHRVHGYTF.

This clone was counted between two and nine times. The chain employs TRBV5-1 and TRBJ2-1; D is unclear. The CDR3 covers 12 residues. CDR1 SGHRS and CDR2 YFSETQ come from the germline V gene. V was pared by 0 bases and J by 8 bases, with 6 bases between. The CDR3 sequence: CASSLAGHEQFF. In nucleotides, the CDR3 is TGCGCCAGCAGCTTGGCCGGACATGAGCAGTTCTTC.

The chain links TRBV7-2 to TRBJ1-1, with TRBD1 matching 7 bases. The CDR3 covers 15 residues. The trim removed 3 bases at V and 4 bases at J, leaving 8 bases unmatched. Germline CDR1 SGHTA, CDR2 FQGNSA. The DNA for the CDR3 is TGTGCCAGCAGCTTGGGGGACAGTCCCTCCACTGAAGCTTTCTTT. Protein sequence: CASSLGDSPSTEAFF.

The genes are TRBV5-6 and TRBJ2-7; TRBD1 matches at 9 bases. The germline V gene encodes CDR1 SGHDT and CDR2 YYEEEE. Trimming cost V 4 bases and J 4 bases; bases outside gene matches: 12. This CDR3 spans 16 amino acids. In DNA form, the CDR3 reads TGTGCCAGCAGCCCGTCCGGACAGGGGAAGGTTTACGAGCAGTACTTC. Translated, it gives CASSPSGQGKVYEQYF.

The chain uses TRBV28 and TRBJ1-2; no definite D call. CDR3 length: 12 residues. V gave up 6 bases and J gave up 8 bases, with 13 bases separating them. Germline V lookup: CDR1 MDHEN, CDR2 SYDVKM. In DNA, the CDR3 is TGTGCCAGCAGAGGAGGGATAGAAGGCTACACCTTC. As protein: CASRGGIEGYTF.